The rows below give T cell receptor beta chains drawn from one sample of a study of cytomegalovirus exposure and HLA in healthy donors. Repertoires were generated with immunoSEQ multiplex PCR, while TCRdb's copy carries only in-frame clones and drops some. The sample has some 68,000 clones, around 95% seen once. The specimen was PBMCs. These receptors were taken from a young man in good health and CMV-seronegative. The CDR3 runs from the conserved cysteine through the conserved F or W. D genes are given only for firm matches. A clone size is listed for some rows: how often the clone was seen (once, few, many), or a class if it is expanded.

TRBV10-3	16	.	.	TRBJ2-7	TGTGCCATCAGTGACCCCAGGGCCTCAACGCTCTACGAGCAGTACTTC	CAISDPRASTLYEQYF
TRBV19	15	.	.	TRBJ2-7	TGTGCCAGTAGTATAGACCCTTCGCAGGGGTACGAGCAGTACTTC	CASSIDPSQGYEQYF
TRBV5-1	17	TRBD2	.	TRBJ2-5	TGCGCCAGCAGCATCCGACTAGCGGGAGGGCCGGGGGAGACCCAGTACTTC	CASSIRLAGGPGETQYF
TRBV2	14	TRBD1	.	TRBJ1-1	TGTGCCAGCAGTGGCAGGGGGGATTTCACTGAAGCTTTCTTT	CASSGRGDFTEAFF
TRBV30	12	.	once	TRBJ1-1	TGTGCCTGGAGTGCTTGGGGGGCTGAAGCTTTCTTT	CAWSAWGAEAFF
TRBV30	14	TRBD1	.	TRBJ1-4	TGTGCCTGGAGTGTGGGGACAGGGGATGAAAAACTGTTTTTT	CAWSVGTGDEKLFF
TRBV28	14	.	once	TRBJ1-4	TGTGCCAGCAGTTTCTACGGCGGAGAGGAAAAACTGTTTTTT	CASSFYGGEEKLFF
TRBV2	12	.	.	TRBJ1-1	TGTGCCAGCAGTGTACAGAACACTGAAGCTTTCTTT	CASSVQNTEAFF
TRBV7-7	16	TRBD1	.	TRBJ1-2	TGTGCTAGCAGCCTCGGACAGGGACGGGCTAACTATGGCTACACCTTC	CASSLGQGRANYGYTF
TRBV9	15	TRBD1	.	TRBJ2-5	TGTGCCAGCAGCGTAGCAGGGGGCTTTGGGGAGACCCAGTACTTC	CASSVAGGFGETQYF
TRBV16	16	TRBD1	.	TRBJ1-2	TGTGCCAGCAGCCAATATCTGGCAGGGGGCAGCTATGGCTACACCTTC	CASSQYLAGGSYGYTF
TRBV4-1	16	TRBD2	.	TRBJ2-3	TGCGCCAGCAGCCAGGGTAGCGGGGGGGGTATGGATACGCAGTATTTT	CASSQGSGGGMDTQYF
TRBV6-6	14	.	.	TRBJ1-2	TGTGCCAGCAGTTCCCGGACAGCGAACTATGGCTACACCTTC	CASSSRTANYGYTF
TRBV5-4	16	TRBD2	.	TRBJ2-1	TGTGCCAGCAGCCCCCTCCGGACTAGCGGGATAAATGAGCAGTTCTTC	CASSPLRTSGINEQFF
TRBV27	14	TRBD1	.	TRBJ1-2	TGTGCCAGCACCCCCGGGACAGGGGCGAGAGGCTACACCTTC	CASTPGTGARGYTF
TRBV10-3	17	TRBD2	.	TRBJ2-3	TGTGCCATCAGTGACTCGGGAGGAGCCTCTAGCACAGATACGCAGTATTTT	CAISDSGGASSTDTQYF
TRBV5-1	14	.	.	TRBJ2-1	TGCGCCAGCAGCTTCGGAGGGGATAAGGATGAGCAGTTCTTC	CASSFGGDKDEQFF
TRBV15	14	.	.	TRBJ1-2	TGTGCCACCAGTCCGTTCGAGGGCGGCTATGGCTACACCTTC	CATSPFEGGYGYTF
TRBV9	16	TRBD2	.	TRBJ2-1	TGTGCCAGCAGCGTAGCCGGGACTAGCGGGTTCAATGAGCAGTTCTTC	CASSVAGTSGFNEQFF